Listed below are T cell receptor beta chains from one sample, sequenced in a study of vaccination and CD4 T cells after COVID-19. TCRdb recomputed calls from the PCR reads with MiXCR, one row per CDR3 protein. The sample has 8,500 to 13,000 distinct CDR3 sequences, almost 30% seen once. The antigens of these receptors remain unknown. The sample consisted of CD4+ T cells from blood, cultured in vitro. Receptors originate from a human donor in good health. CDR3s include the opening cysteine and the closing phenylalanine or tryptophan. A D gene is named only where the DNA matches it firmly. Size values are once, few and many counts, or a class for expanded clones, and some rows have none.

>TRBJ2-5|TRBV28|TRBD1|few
CASRLTGYGETQYF
TGTGCCAGCAGGCTGACAGGGTATGGGGAGACCCAGTACTTC
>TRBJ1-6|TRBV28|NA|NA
CASTLTGFYNSPLHF
TGTGCCAGCACCTTAACAGGGTTCTATAATTCACCCCTCCACTTT
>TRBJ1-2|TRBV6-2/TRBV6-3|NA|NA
CASRPTGNYGYTF
TGTGCCAGCAGACCGACAGGCAACTATGGCTACACCTTC
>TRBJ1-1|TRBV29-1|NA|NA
CSVPEGGTWGTEAFF
TGCAGCGTTCCCGAGGGTGGGACTTGGGGGACTGAAGCTTTCTTT
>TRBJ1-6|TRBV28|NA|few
CASKAGYNSPLHF
TGTGCCAGCAAGGCAGGTTATAATTCACCCCTCCACTTT
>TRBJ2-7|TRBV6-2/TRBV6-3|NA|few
CASRGEGDEQYF
TGTGCCAGCAGGGGCGAAGGGGACGAGCAGTACTTC
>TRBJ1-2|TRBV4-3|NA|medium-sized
CASSSEGNYGYTF
TGCGCCAGCAGCTCCGAGGGGAACTATGGCTACACCTTC
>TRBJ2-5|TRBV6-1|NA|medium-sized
CASGNSLETQYF
TGTGCCAGCGGAAACAGCCTGGAGACCCAGTACTTC
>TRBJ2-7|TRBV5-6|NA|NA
CASSRDISYEQYF
TGTGCCAGCAGCCGGGACATTTCCTACGAGCAGTACTTC
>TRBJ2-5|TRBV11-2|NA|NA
CASSLDPDRKETQYF
TGTGCCAGCAGCTTAGATCCCGATAGAAAGGAGACCCAGTACTTC
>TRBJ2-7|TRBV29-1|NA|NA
CSVGGEGYYEQYF
TGCAGCGTCGGGGGCGAAGGCTACTACGAGCAGTACTTC
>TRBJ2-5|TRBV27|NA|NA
CASSPRGAGETQYF
TGTGCCAGCAGTCCCCGCGGGGCGGGAGAGACCCAGTACTTC
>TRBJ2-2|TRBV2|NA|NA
CASSALPMNTGELFF
TGTGCCAGCAGTGCCCTCCCTATGAACACCGGGGAGCTGTTTTTT
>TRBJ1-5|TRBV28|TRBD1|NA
CASSGTGENQPQHF
TGTGCCAGCAGTGGGACAGGGGAAAATCAGCCCCAGCATTTT
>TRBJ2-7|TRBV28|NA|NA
CASRGRGRGEQYF
TGTGCCAGCAGGGGCCGGGGAAGAGGGGAGCAGTACTTC
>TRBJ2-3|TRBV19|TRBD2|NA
CASSIWLSGRSTDTQYF
TGTGCCAGTAGTATCTGGTTAAGCGGGAGGAGCACAGATACGCAGTATTTT
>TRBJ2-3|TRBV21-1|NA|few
CASSPPSLAGTLDTQYF
TGTGCCAGCAGCCCACCATCTTTAGCGGGAACCCTAGATACGCAGTATTTT
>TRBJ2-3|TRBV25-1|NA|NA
CATRVSTDTQYF
TGTGCCACCCGAGTTAGCACAGATACGCAGTATTTT
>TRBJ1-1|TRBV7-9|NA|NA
CASSSQGTMNTEAFF
TGTGCCAGCAGCTCCCAGGGGACTATGAACACTGAAGCTTTCTTT
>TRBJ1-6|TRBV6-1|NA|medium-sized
CASSERWPNNSPLHF
TGTGCCAGCAGTGAAAGGTGGCCAAATAATTCACCCCTCCACTTT
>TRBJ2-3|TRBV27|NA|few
CASSPRGGDTQYF
TGTGCCAGCAGTCCCAGGGGTGGAGATACGCAGTATTTT
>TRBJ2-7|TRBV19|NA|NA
CASSISVSYEQYF
TGTGCCAGTAGTATATCCGTTTCTTACGAGCAGTACTTC
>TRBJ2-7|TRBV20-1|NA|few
CSARGPMGSLNLYEQYF
TGCAGTGCTAGAGGCCCGATGGGGTCCCTGAACCTCTACGAGCAGTACTTC
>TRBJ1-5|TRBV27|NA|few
CASRGRGNQPQHF
TGTGCCAGCAGGGGACGGGGTAATCAGCCCCAGCATTTT
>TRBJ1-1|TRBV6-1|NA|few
CASSPGEAFF
TGTGCCAGCAGTCCAGGGGAAGCTTTCTTT
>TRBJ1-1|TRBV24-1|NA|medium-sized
CATSASVNTEAFF
TGTGCCACCAGTGCAAGCGTGAACACTGAAGCTTTCTTT
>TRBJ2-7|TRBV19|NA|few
CASSKSGAENYEQYF
TGTGCCAGTAGTAAGAGCGGTGCTGAAAACTACGAGCAGTACTTC
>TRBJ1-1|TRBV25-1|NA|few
CASSEWGSNTEAFF
TGTGCCAGCAGTGAATGGGGATCGAACACTGAAGCTTTCTTT
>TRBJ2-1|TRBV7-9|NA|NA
CASSLANPYNEQFF
TGTGCCAGCAGCTTAGCCAACCCTTACAATGAGCAGTTCTTC
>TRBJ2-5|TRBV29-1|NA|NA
CSAIQGGETQYF
TGCAGCGCCATACAGGGAGGGGAGACCCAGTACTTC
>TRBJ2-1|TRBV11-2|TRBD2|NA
CASSPSGSGNYNEQFF
TGCGCCAGCAGCCCCAGCGGGAGTGGGAATTACAATGAGCAGTTCTTC
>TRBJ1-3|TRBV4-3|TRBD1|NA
CASSSRDRGNTIYF
TGCGCCAGCAGCTCGCGGGACAGGGGAAACACCATATATTTT
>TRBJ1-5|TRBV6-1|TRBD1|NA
CASSAGTGAPGWPQHF
TGTGCCAGCAGTGCCGGGACAGGGGCCCCAGGGTGGCCCCAGCATTTT
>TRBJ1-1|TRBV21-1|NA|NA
CASSKARHSNTEAFF
TGTGCCAGCAGCAAAGCTAGACACTCGAACACTGAAGCTTTCTTT
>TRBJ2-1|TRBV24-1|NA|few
CATSDADSVTYNEQFF
TGTGCCACCAGTGACGCGGACTCGGTTACTTACAATGAGCAGTTCTTC
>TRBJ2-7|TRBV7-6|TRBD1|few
CASSGYRGHEQYF
TGTGCCAGCAGCGGATACAGGGGCCACGAGCAGTACTTC
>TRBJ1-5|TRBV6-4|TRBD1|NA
CASRETGVNQPQHF
TGTGCCAGCAGGGAGACAGGGGTGAATCAGCCCCAACATTTT
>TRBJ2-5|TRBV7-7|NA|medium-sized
CASSLGGEGETQYF
TGTGCTAGCAGCTTAGGCGGAGAAGGAGAGACCCAGTACTTC
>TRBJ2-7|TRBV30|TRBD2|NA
CAWSGGRSGRSYEQYF
TGTGCCTGGAGTGGCGGGCGGAGCGGGAGATCTTACGAGCAGTACTTC
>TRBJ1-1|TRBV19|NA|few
CASSTPVGGIAEAFF
TGTGCCAGTAGTACCCCTGTCGGGGGAATTGCTGAAGCTTTCTTT
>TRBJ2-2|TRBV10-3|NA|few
CAIMTGAGELFF
TGTGCCATCATGACAGGAGCCGGGGAGCTGTTTTTT
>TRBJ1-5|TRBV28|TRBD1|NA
CASTGQGYQPQHF
TGTGCCAGCACCGGACAGGGGTACCAGCCCCAGCATTTT
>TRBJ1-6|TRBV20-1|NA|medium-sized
CSASQGGASYNSPLHF
TGCAGTGCTAGTCAAGGCGGAGCGTCCTATAATTCACCCCTCCACTTT
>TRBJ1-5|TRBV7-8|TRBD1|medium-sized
CASSLAGQSVQPQHF
TGTGCCAGCAGCTTAGCGGGACAGTCGGTCCAGCCCCAGCATTTT
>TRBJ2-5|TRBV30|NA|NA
CAWSSGRETQYF
TGTGCCTGGAGTTCTGGAAGAGAGACCCAGTACTTC
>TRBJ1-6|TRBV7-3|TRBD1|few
CASSLEGQGNSPLHF
TGTGCCAGCAGCCTCGAGGGACAGGGTAATTCACCCCTCCACTTT
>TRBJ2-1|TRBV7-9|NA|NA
CASSLRPQGPYNEQFF
TGTGCCAGCAGCTTACGACCCCAGGGACCCTACAATGAGCAGTTCTTC
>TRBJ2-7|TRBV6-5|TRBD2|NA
CASSYQGLAGLTPYEQYF
TGTGCCAGCAGTTACCAGGGACTAGCGGGACTCACCCCCTACGAGCAGTACTTC
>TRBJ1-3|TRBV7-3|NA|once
CASSLSGSGNTIYF
TGTGCCAGCAGCTTGTCCGGGTCTGGAAACACCATATATTTT
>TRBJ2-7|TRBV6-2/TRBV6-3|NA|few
CASSYFGAGSYEQYF
TGTGCCAGCAGTTACTTTGGTGCGGGATCCTACGAGCAGTACTTC
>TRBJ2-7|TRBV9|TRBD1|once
CASSRIPGQRLYEQYF
TGTGCCAGCAGCCGAATCCCGGGACAGAGGTTGTACGAGCAGTACTTC
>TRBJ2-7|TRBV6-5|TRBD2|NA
CASSYSAGGKSYEQYF
TGTGCCAGCAGTTACTCAGCGGGAGGAAAATCCTACGAGCAGTACTTC
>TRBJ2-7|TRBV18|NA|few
CASSQGALGSGEQYF
TGTGCCAGCTCCCAAGGGGCCCTGGGATCGGGAGAGCAGTACTTC
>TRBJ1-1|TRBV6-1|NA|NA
CASSPSRVHTEAFF
TGTGCCAGCAGCCCGTCCCGGGTGCACACTGAAGCTTTCTTT
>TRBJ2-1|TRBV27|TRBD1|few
CASGSNRGRGNEQFF
TGTGCCAGCGGGTCTAACAGGGGGCGGGGTAATGAGCAGTTCTTC
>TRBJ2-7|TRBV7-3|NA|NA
CASSLEGGAYEQYF
TGTGCCAGCAGCTTAGAAGGCGGAGCCTACGAGCAGTACTTC
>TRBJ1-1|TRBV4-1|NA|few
CASSQVAEEAFF
TGCGCCAGCAGCCAAGTGGCAGAAGAAGCTTTCTTT